The present entry profiles one T cell receptor (beta chain) with its context. No antigen is known for it. Treatment denoted: roughly 11-day PBMC culture with coronavirus spike peptide pools or control peptides (ViraFEST assay). Ahead of the COVID-19 pandemic (2011-2018), the CD4+ T cells of the unexposed donor were collected. PBMC cultures, at 1.5 million to 2.5 million cells per well, received around 10 IU/ml IL-2 and 8 to 10 ug/ml peptide pools. Days 3 and 7 saw half the medium swapped for fresh IL-2 medium. This specimen belongs to a study of vaccination and CD4 T cells after COVID-19. Across the whole study: Post-COVID samples had a sampling time that fell a median 101 days after diagnosis (range 35 to 161). Post-vaccination samples were procured at a median of around 79 days following dose two (range 14 to 241).

CDR1 MGHRA and CDR2 YSYEKL come from the germline V gene. This CDR3 contains 13 residues. With 4 bases clipped from V and 9 bases from J, the junction kept 5 bases outside the gene matches. Scientists ran DNA taken from cultured CD4+ T cells through the Oncomine TCR Beta short-read assay for sequencing. DNA came from CD4+ T cells after culture. Via MiXCR, TCRdb re-called the PCR reads, giving one row per CDR3 protein. The table records roughly 11,000 distinct CDR3 sequences, about 40% of them present only once. This chain connects TRBV4-1 to TRBJ1-1; 10 positions match TRBD1. Sequenced material: CD4+ T cells from blood, cultured in vitro. The clonotype originates from a human donor in good health. The CDR3 coding sequence is TGCGCCAGCAGCCGGACAGGGGGACTTAAAGCTTTCTTT. Its translation: CASSRTGGLKAFF.